Each of the 8 T cell receptor beta chains below was sequenced from the same sample in a study of shared clonotypes between healthy human individuals. Libraries were prepared by immunoSEQ multiplex PCR; TCRdb keeps only in-frame clonotypes and omits some of them. The repertoire includes fewer than 1.8 million clones, 98% to 99% of them detected once, and 0.36% sits in the top ten. Sequenced: naive CD4+ T cells sorted from blood. The sample's subset: CD45RA+ positively selected. These receptors came from a man aged 25 to 45 in good health.

V is TRBV19 and J is TRBJ2-1; 8 nucleotides match TRBD2. This CDR3 spans 15 amino acids. Germline V gene sequence: CDR1 LNHDA, CDR2 SQIVND (reference sequence). Unmatched junction bases numbered 12, after V lost 5 bases and J lost 9 bases. The CDR3 DNA reads as TGTGCCAGTAGTCCTCTTTCGGGAGGGAGGTCTGAGCAGTTCTTC. Its protein is CASSPLSGGRSEQFF.

The chain combines TRBV28 with TRBJ2-7; D remains ambiguous. The CDR3 covers 13 residues. The V end was cut by 4 bases, the J end by 2 bases, with 9 bases between. Germline V gene sequence: CDR1 MDHEN, CDR2 SYDVKM. The CDR3 is CASSYEQPYEQYF. The CDR3 DNA follows: TGTGCCAGCAGTTATGAGCAACCCTACGAGCAGTACTTC.

The chain combines TRBV28 with TRBJ2-7, with TRBD1 matching over 8 bases. Germline V lookup: CDR1 MDHEN, CDR2 SYDVKM. The V gene end was trimmed by 5 bases and the J gene end by 3 bases; junction bases not matched to a gene: 9. The CDR3 sequence is 15 residues long. The CDR3 DNA sequence: TGTGCCAGCAGTCCAGGACAGGGTCGAATCTACGAGCAGTACTTC. Translation: CASSPGQGRIYEQYF.

This chain connects TRBV9 to TRBJ1-1; D remains unclear. Trimming took 0 bases from V and 4 from J, leaving 10 bases between them. CDR3 length equals 14 residues. Germline V lookup: CDR1 SGDLS, CDR2 YYNGEE. The CDR3 here is CASSVGGMGTEAFF. CDR3 nucleotides: TGTGCCAGCAGCGTAGGAGGGATGGGCACTGAAGCTTTCTTT.

This rearrangement joins TRBV6-6 to TRBJ2-2, with D perhaps TRBD1 (5 bases). V shed 6 bases and J shed 7 bases, with 18 bases lying between them. The CDR3 is 15 residues long. CDR1 is MNHNY and CDR2 is SVGAGI in the germline V gene (reference sequence). The CDR3 DNA is TGTGCCAGCAGGGGTAAATATTGGGGCGTCGGGGAGCTGTTTTTT. This sequence encodes CASRGKYWGVGELFF.

This chain joins TRBV5-4 and TRBJ2-1; D possibly corresponds to TRBD2 (6 bases). Germline V gene lookup returns CDR1 SGHNT and CDR2 YYREEE (reference sequence). Trimming left V 4 bases short and J 0 bases short, with 11 bases between. The CDR3 sequence is 15 residues long. CDR3 bases: TGTGCCAGCAGCCCCGAGACTAGCTCCTACAATGAGCAGTTCTTC. It codes for CASSPETSSYNEQFF.

Details on this clone: Different DNA sequences within this sample yield the same CDR3. This chain uses TRBV18 with TRBJ2-5; 8 bases map to TRBD2. V was clipped by 2 bases and J by 5 bases; unmatched bases: 4. This CDR3 spans 14 amino acids. Germline V CDR1 and CDR2: KGHSH, LQKENI. The DNA for the CDR3 is TGTGCCAGCTCACCAGCGGGAGGAGGTGAGACCCAGTACTTC. Its protein is CASSPAGGGETQYF.

The rearrangement links TRBV6-1 to TRBJ2-2; D may be TRBD1 (6 bases). V lost 9 bases and J lost 6, with 20 bases in between. The CDR3 is 15 residues long. From germline, CDR1 is MNHNS and CDR2 SASEGT. CDR3 region: CASSGTTQVPGELFF. CDR3 coding DNA: TGTGCCAGTTCCGGGACAACTCAGGTTCCCGGGGAGCTGTTTTTT.